The T cell receptor beta chain under discussion was sequenced for a study of T cells expressing NK-cell markers. For the study at large: Within the sequenced cohort of eight donors, seven exhibited HCMV seropositivity and one was seronegative.

From the 5' RACE reads, TCRdb lists one entry per CDR3 protein and no DNA. The sample totals fewer than 400,000 distinct CDR3 sequences; its top ten clones hold 5.2%. The CDR3 has 14 residues. The germline V gene encodes CDR1 LNHDA and CDR2 SQIVND (reference sequence). The chain carries TRBV19 and TRBJ1-2. This clonotype originated in a man between 18 and 69 years old in good health. The sequenced sample was blood T cells: a sorted CD56 or NKG2C T cell subset, CD4+ or CD8+ T cells, or bulk PBMC T cells (not recorded which). Here the CDR3 reads CASNPVRGNYGYTF.